This T cell receptor (beta chain) was identified in a study of T-cell reconstitution after alpha-beta-depleted transplantation in children. Study-level points and caveats: Several patients had high TCRbeta diversity at day 60; it came from surviving recipient T cells and thymic progenitors. The authors attributed T-cell counts and diversity one year after transplant mostly to newly produced T cells. Reportedly, only several hundred clones from non-depleted graft cells drove alpha-beta T-cell counts at about two months.

The CDR3 extends over 15 amino acids. Trimming stripped 5 bases from V and 0 bases from J, with 15 bases between. Germline CDR1 DFQATT, CDR2 SNEGSKA (reference sequence). In its sample, this clonotype was seen a few times. Its specificity is not known. Unique molecular identifiers were used to barcode this TCRbeta library. TCRdb re-analysed the PCR reads in MiXCR, keeping a single row per CDR3 protein. Of about 980,000 distinct CDR3 sequences in the sample, roughly 29% were seen once. The sequencing used PBMCs, mostly from graft donor cells, collected 360 days after TCRalphabeta/CD19-depleted stem cell transplant. This clonotype was obtained from a boy younger than two who had a stem cell transplant for SCID, so the T cells may come from the graft donor. The chain employs TRBV20-1 and TRBJ2-3; perhaps TRBD1 as D (6 bases). CDR3 sequence (DNA): TGCAGTGCTGTTGCCTACAGGGCTAGCACAGATACGCAGTATTTT. Amino acid sequence: CSAVAYRASTDTQYF.